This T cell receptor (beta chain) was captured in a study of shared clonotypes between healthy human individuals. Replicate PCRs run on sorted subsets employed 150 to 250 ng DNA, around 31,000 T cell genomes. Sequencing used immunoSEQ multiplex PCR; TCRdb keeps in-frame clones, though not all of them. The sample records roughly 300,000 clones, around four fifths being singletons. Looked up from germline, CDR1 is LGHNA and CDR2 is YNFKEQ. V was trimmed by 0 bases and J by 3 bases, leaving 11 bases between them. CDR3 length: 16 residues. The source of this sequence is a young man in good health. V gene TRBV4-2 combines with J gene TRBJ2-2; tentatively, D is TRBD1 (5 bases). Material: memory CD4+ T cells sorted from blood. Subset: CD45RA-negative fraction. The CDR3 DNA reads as TGTGCCAGCAGCCAAGAGGTGAGGACATACACCGGGGAGCTGTTTTTT. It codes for CASSQEVRTYTGELFF.